Below, 19 T cell receptor beta chains from the same sample are listed, as sequenced in a study of monozygotic twins with cystic fibrosis. Sequenced by immunoSEQ multiplex PCR; TCRdb stores in-frame clones only, minus some. The sample holds 7,400 or so clones; approximately 93% are singletons and the top ten take 0.5% to 0.65%. Source material: blood. Receptor source: a boy younger than 10 with cystic fibrosis.

The rearrangement joins TRBV7-9 to TRBJ1-4; weak D call: TRBD1 (5 bases). V lost 4 bases to trimming and J lost 4 bases, with 13 bases between them. CDR3 length: 15 residues. Per germline, CDR1 SEHNR and CDR2 FQNEAQ (reference sequence). The CDR3 loop is CASSSLGAYNEKLFF. The CDR3 DNA follows: TGTGCCAGCAGCTCCCTCGGGGCCTATAATGAAAAACTGTTTTTT.

This clone was detected only once. The rearrangement joins TRBV5-1 to TRBJ2-7; TRBD2 is a possible D gene (5 bases). Looked up from germline, CDR1 is SGHRS and CDR2 is YFSETQ. The CDR3 is 16 residues long. Trimming shortened V by 0 bases and J by 2 bases, and 15 bases separated the two germline ends. DNA of the CDR3: TGCGCCAGCAGCTTGGCCTCCGGGGTTCCGGCCTACGAGCAGTACTTC. Amino acid sequence: CASSLASGVPAYEQYF.

The rearrangement uses TRBV5-6 and TRBJ2-2; no clear D gene. Germline V CDR1 and CDR2: SGHDT, YYEEEE. The CDR3 contains 16 residues. The V and J ends lost 0 bases and 0 bases respectively, with 9 bases between them. DNA of the CDR3: TGTGCCAGCAGCTTGGAAGGGTGGGCGAACACCGGGGAGCTGTTTTTT. Its protein is CASSLEGWANTGELFF.

This sequence joins TRBV29-1 and TRBJ1-1, with 9 bases fitting TRBD1. V shed 0 bases, J shed 10 bases, and the junction held 6 bases outside the gene matches. Per germline, CDR1 SQVTM and CDR2 ANQGSEA. This CDR3 has 13 amino acids. The CDR3 DNA sequence: TGCAGCGTTGAAGATCGGACAGGGGCTGGAGCTTTCTTT. Its protein is CSVEDRTGAGAFF.

This sequence joins TRBV7-2 and TRBJ1-3; D is possibly TRBD1 (5 bases). The germline V gene has CDR1 SGHTA and CDR2 FQGNSA. V dropped 8 bases and J dropped 0 bases, with 20 bases sitting between them. The CDR3 is made up of 17 amino acids. CDR3 nucleotides: TGTGCCAGCGCCCAATCCGGGACGACATTCTCTGGAAACACCATATATTTT. The encoded protein is CASAQSGTTFSGNTIYF.

This chain links TRBV6-1 with TRBJ1-5; unclear D gene. This CDR3 comprises 14 residues. Germline loops: CDR1 MNHNS, CDR2 SASEGT. V lost 1 base and J 9 bases, leaving 13 bases between the germline ends. The CDR3 spells CASSEVGEPRPQHF. In DNA, the CDR3 is TGTGCCAGCAGTGAAGTTGGGGAACCGAGGCCCCAGCATTTT.

J is TRBJ1-1 and V is TRBV2; D is undetermined. The CDR3 spans 17 residues. The germline CDR1 and CDR2 sequences are SNHLY and FYNNEI. V was clipped by 6 bases and J by 0 bases, with 20 bases between them. The CDR3: CASSTRRYRQMNTEAFF. The CDR3 DNA reads TGTGCCAGCAGCACACGACGGTATCGCCAGATGAACACTGAAGCTTTCTTT.

This chain connects TRBV18 to TRBJ1-5, with D unclear. CDR3 length: 13 residues. The V end was cut by 1 base, the J end by 2 bases, with 3 bases between. Per the germline V gene, CDR1 is KGHSH and CDR2 is LQKENI. The CDR3 DNA reads as TGTGCCAGCTCACCACAGGGCAATCAGCCCCAGCATTTT. Translated: CASSPQGNQPQHF.

This clone was counted between two and nine times. V and J are TRBV19 and TRBJ2-3; a weak D match, TRBD1 (7 bases). This CDR3 has 17 amino acids. In germline, CDR1 is LNHDA, CDR2 SQIVND (reference sequence). V lost 1 base and J 4 bases, leaving 18 bases between the germline ends. CDR3 bases: TGTGCCAGTAGTATAGTTTTTGCCAGGGGGGTAGCAGATACGCAGTATTTT. As protein: CASSIVFARGVADTQYF. Looking up the rest from reference TRBV19 and TRBJ2-3 gives the full variable domain: DGGITQSPKYLFRKEGQNVTLSCEQNLNHDAMYWYRQDPGQGLRLIYYSQIVNDFQKGDIAEGYSVSREKKESFPLTVTSAQKNPTAFYLCASSIVFARGVADTQYFGPGTRLTVL.

This clone has a handful of counts. V gene TRBV9 combines with J gene TRBJ2-1, with 9 bases matching TRBD1. Trimming removed 2 bases from V and 6 bases from J; junction bases left unmatched: 9. Germline CDR1 is SGDLS and CDR2 is YYNGEE. The CDR3 runs 16 residues. CDR3: CASSVGGRDRVNEQFF. CDR3 bases: TGTGCCAGCAGCGTCGGAGGCCGGGACAGGGTCAATGAGCAGTTCTTC.

Only one count was recorded for this clone. The rearrangement joins TRBV12-5 to TRBJ2-3; 8 bases are a match to TRBD2. The CDR3 consists of 15 residues. Germline loops: CDR1 LGHNT, CDR2 FRNRAP. With 5 bases clipped from V and 2 bases from J, the junction kept 6 bases outside the gene matches. In nucleotides, the CDR3 is TGTGCTAGTGGTCCCCGGGGGGGGTTCACAGATACGCAGTATTTT. It encodes CASGPRGGFTDTQYF.

This sequence joins TRBV27 and TRBJ1-1; the D is unclear. The V gene's germline CDR1 is MNHEY and CDR2 SMNVEV (reference sequence). This CDR3 has 14 residues. The ends were cut back, 3 bases at V and 5 bases at J, with 13 bases in the middle. Written as DNA, the CDR3 is TGTGCCAGCAGTTTTAAGGCATCCAGGACTGAAGCTTTCTTT. Translated, it gives CASSFKASRTEAFF.

This chain joins TRBV19 and TRBJ2-7; TRBD1 aligns across 9 bases. The germline V gene encodes CDR1 LNHDA and CDR2 SQIVND (reference sequence). The junction had 6 bases not matched to a gene; V was cut back by 5 bases and J by 4 bases. The CDR3 covers 14 residues. The CDR3 protein is CASSLDRGGYEQYF. The CDR3 nucleotides read TGTGCCAGTAGTCTCGACAGGGGGGGATACGAGCAGTACTTC.

In its sample, this clone was seen once. J is TRBJ2-5 and V is TRBV7-9, with TRBD1 as a possible D gene (5 bases). The CDR3 extends over 14 amino acids. Looked up from germline, CDR1 is SEHNR and CDR2 is FQNEAQ (reference sequence). Trimming pared 2 bases from V and 0 bases from J, leaving 7 bases between. CDR3 DNA: TGTGCCAGCAGCTTAATAGGGGACCAAGAGACCCAGTACTTC. Protein: CASSLIGDQETQYF.

This clone is a singleton in its sample. This rearrangement joins TRBV18 to TRBJ2-7; the match to TRBD1 covers 8 bases. Trimming removed 3 bases from V and 7 bases from J; junction bases left unmatched: 8. The CDR3 is 14 residues long. Germline-derived CDR1 and CDR2 are KGHSH and LQKENI. The CDR3 nucleotides are TGTGCCAGCTCACCGATTGGACAGGGTGGGGAGCAGTACTTC. It codes for CASSPIGQGGEQYF. The whole variable domain, filled in from reference TRBV18 and TRBJ2-7, reads NAGVMQNPRHLVRRRGQEARLRCSPMKGHSHVYWYRQLPEEGLKFMVYLQKENIIDESGMPKERFSAEFPKEGPSILRIQQVVRGDSAAYFCASSPIGQGGEQYFGPGTRLTVT.

The rearrangement uses TRBV18 and TRBJ1-3; 7 bases line up with TRBD1. Germline V lookup: CDR1 KGHSH, CDR2 LQKENI. Losses at the gene ends were 1 base for V and 4 bases for J; bases not matched to a gene: 7. This CDR3 has 16 amino acids. CDR3 sequence: CASSPQEGARGNTIYF. Written as DNA, the CDR3 is TGTGCCAGCTCACCACAGGAGGGGGCGAGAGGAAACACCATATATTTT.

The rearrangement uses TRBV9 and TRBJ1-3; weak D call: TRBD1 (5 bases). V gave up 2 bases and J gave up 4 bases, with 16 bases separating them. There are 16 residues in the CDR3. In germline, CDR1 is SGDLS, CDR2 YYNGEE. The CDR3 spells CASSVSSGTQGNTIYF. The CDR3 nucleotides are TGTGCCAGCAGCGTGAGTTCGGGGACCCAGGGAAACACCATATATTTT.

In its sample, this clone was seen once. V is TRBV4-1 and J is TRBJ1-1; TRBD1 aligns across 11 bases. Trimming at V came to 0 bases and at J to 0 bases, leaving 6 bases not matched to a gene. Germline values: CDR1 MGHRA, CDR2 YSYEKL. The CDR3 sequence is 18 residues long. The DNA of the CDR3 is TGCGCCAGCAGCCAAGAAAAAGGGACAGGGGGAATGAACACTGAAGCTTTCTTT. Its protein product is CASSQEKGTGGMNTEAFF.

J is TRBJ2-5 and V is TRBV2; 10 nucleotides align to TRBD1. The V gene's germline CDR1 is SNHLY and CDR2 FYNNEI. The length of the CDR3 is 12 residues. The J segment lost 5 bases and the V segment lost 6 bases, leaving 0 bases of the junction unmatched. In DNA form, the CDR3 reads TGTGCCAGCAGGGACAGGGGGGAGACCCAGTACTTC. This codes for CASRDRGETQYF.